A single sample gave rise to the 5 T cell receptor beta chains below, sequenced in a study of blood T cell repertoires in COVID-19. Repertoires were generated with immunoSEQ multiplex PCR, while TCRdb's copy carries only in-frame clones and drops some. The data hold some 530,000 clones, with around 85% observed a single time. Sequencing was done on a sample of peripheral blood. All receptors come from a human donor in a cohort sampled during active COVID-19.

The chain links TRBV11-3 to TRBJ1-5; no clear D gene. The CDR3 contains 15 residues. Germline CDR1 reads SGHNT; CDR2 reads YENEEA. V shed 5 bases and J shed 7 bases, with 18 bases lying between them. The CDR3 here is CASSPFSGDRQPQHF. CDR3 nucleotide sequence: TGTGCCAGCAGCCCGTTTTCCGGGGATCGCCAGCCCCAGCATTTT.

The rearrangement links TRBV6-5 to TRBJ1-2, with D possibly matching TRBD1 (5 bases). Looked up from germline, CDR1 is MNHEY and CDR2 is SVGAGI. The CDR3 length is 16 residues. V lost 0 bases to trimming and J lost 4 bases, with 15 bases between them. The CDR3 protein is CASSYSSGVTGYGYTF. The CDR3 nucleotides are TGTGCCAGCAGTTACTCCTCGGGGGTGACCGGCTATGGCTACACCTTC.

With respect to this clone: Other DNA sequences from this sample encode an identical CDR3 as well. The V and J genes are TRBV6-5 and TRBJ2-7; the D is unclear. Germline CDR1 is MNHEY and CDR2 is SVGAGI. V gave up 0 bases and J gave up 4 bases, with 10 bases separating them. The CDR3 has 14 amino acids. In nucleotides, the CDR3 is TGTGCCAGCAGTTACTCTCCGGGTCCGTACGAGCAGTACTTC. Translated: CASSYSPGPYEQYF.

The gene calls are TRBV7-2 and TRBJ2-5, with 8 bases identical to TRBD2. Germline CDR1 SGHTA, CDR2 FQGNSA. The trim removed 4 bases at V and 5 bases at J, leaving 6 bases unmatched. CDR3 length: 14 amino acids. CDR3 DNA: TGTGCCAGCAGCTGGAGCGGGAGCGGGGAGACCCAGTACTTC. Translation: CASSWSGSGETQYF.

CDR3 sequence (DNA): TGTGCCAGCAGTCTAGGGACAAGGTCCTACGAGCAGTACTTC. It translates to CASSLGTRSYEQYF. The chain uses TRBV3-1 (or the pseudogene TRBV3-2) and TRBJ2-7; D possibly corresponds to TRBD1 (6 bases). V was clipped by 6 bases and J by 1 base, with 13 bases between them. CDR3 size: 14 residues. In germline, CDR1 is LGHDT, CDR2 YNNKEL (reference sequence).